This T cell receptor (beta chain) is drawn from a study of T cell repertoires in cytomegalovirus infection. About the research overall: It was recently identified HLA-C-restricted and well-studied HLA-B-restricted CMV epitopes that the study used. Overall study findings and caveats: People with CMV and the relevant HLA were identified by cumulative public TCR beta family frequency. Predominance within the ex vivo response was attributable to HLA-C-restricted CMV-specific TCR beta clonotypes.

TCRdb fed the reads into MiXCR, producing one record per CDR3 protein. Among a few hundred thousand distinct CDR3 sequences, around a third were seen once, and the ten largest hold roughly 17%. On this clonotype: Its antigen is not identified.

V was cut by 5 bases and J by 3 bases, with 11 bases left in between. In germline, CDR1 is SGHVS, CDR2 FQNEAQ. The length of the CDR3 is 13 residues. The sample consisted of cultured PBMCs, taken from culture after CMV antigen stimulation. This clonotype originated in a human donor in good health (CMV status not recorded). Some clones in this sample may be carry-over from other donors' samples. V gene TRBV7-8 combines with J gene TRBJ2-7; TRBD1 might be the D (5 bases). The CDR3 loop reads CASSLSRGYEQYF. As DNA, the CDR3 is TGTGCCAGCAGCCTCAGTAGGGGCTACGAGCAGTACTTC. The entire variable domain, with the rest obtained from reference TRBV7-8 and TRBJ2-7, is as follows: GAGVSQSPRYKVAKRGQDVALRCDPISGHVSLFWYQQALGQGPEFLTYFQNEAQLDKSGLPSDRFFAERPEGSVSTLKIQRTQQEDSAVYLCASSLSRGYEQYFGPGTRLTVT.